This T cell receptor beta chain was recorded in a study of blood T cell repertoires in COVID-19. Here immunoSEQ multiplex PCR was the method, and the copy in TCRdb shows in-frame clones only, minus some. The sample carries a few hundred thousand clones, 75% to 85% recorded once. This receptor was taken from a woman between 45 and 60 years old with acute or convalescent COVID-19. The source material was peripheral blood.

This CDR3 reads CASAVTYNYGYTF. The CDR3 coding sequence is TGTGCCAGCGCGGTTACGTATAACTATGGCTACACCTTC. This chain connects TRBV6-5 to TRBJ1-2; D is uncertain. Trimming took 8 bases from V and 1 from J, leaving 11 bases between them. This CDR3 is built from 13 residues. Germline lookup yields CDR1 MNHEY and CDR2 SVGAGI.